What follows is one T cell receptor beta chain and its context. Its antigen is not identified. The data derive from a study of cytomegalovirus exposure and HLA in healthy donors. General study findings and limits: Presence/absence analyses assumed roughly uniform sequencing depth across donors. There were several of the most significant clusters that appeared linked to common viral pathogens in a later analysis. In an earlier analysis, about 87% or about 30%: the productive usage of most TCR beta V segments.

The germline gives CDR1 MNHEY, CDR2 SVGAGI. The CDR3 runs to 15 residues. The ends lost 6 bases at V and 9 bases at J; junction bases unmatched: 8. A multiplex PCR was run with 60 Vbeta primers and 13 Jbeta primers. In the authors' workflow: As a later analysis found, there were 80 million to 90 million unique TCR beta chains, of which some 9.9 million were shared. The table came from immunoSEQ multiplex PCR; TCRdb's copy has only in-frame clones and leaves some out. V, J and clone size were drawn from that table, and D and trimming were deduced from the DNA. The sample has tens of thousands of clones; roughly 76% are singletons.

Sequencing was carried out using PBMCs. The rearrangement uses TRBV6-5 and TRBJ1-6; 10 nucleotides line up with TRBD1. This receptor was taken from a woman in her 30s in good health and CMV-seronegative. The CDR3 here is CASRPPGTGVSPLHF. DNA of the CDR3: TGTGCCAGCAGGCCCCCCGGGACAGGGGTTTCACCCCTCCACTTT.